The 14 T cell receptor beta chains below were found in one sample sequenced in a study of blood T cell repertoires in COVID-19. Some clones are missing from TCRdb's copy, which holds only in-frame ones; the method was immunoSEQ multiplex PCR. Among 200,000 to 250,000 clones listed, 88% were seen once. What was sequenced was peripheral blood. Every receptor here comes from a woman in her fifties or sixties with acute or convalescent COVID-19.

The genes are TRBV7-2 and TRBJ2-1; 10 bases line up with TRBD2. Germline trimming cut 0 bases from V and 8 bases from J; bases unmatched to any gene: 7. The germline V gene has CDR1 SGHTA and CDR2 FQGNSA. This CDR3 region has 16 residues. The CDR3 DNA reads as TGTGCCAGCAGCTTAGCGCAACTAGCGGGATGGGATGAGCAGTTCTTC. Residues: CASSLAQLAGWDEQFF.

This clone turned up a few times. DNA of the CDR3: TGCGCCAGCAGCTTGGGGGGGGTCCAAGAGACCCAGTACTTC. Translating it yields CASSLGGVQETQYF. V and J are TRBV5-1 and TRBJ2-5, with D possibly TRBD2 on 6 matching bases. V was shortened by 0 bases and J by 1 base, with 7 bases between the two germline ends. Germline lookup yields CDR1 SGHRS and CDR2 YFSETQ. The CDR3 has 14 residues.

The chain links TRBV10-2 to TRBJ1-6; the match to TRBD1 covers 7 bases. The CDR3 totals 15 residues. The J segment lost 5 bases and the V segment lost 3 bases, leaving 4 bases of the junction unmatched. Germline V CDR1 and CDR2: WSHSY, SAAADI. DNA of the CDR3: TGCGCCAGCAGTGACAGGGGACAGAATAATTCACCCCTCCACTTT. Translated: CASSDRGQNNSPLHF.

The count of this clone is one. The chain links TRBV5-1 to TRBJ1-4, with D maybe TRBD1 (6 bases). The CDR3 sequence is 16 residues long. The germline CDR1 and CDR2 sequences are SGHRS and YFSETQ. Deletions cut 4 bases from V and 5 bases from J, with 18 bases between. CDR3 nucleotides: TGCGCCAGCAGCCTCCTTACAGGGAACGGCAATGAAAAACTGTTTTTT. Its protein product is CASSLLTGNGNEKLFF.

The chain employs TRBV18 and TRBJ2-1; TRBD2 matches at 8 bases. The CDR3 covers 16 residues. The germline gives CDR1 KGHSH, CDR2 LQKENI. Trimming removed 3 bases from V and 10 bases from J; junction bases left unmatched: 14. The CDR3, as DNA: TGTGCCAGCTCACCTCTGGCCAGCGGGGGAATCGGCGAGCAGTTCTTC. Amino acids: CASSPLASGGIGEQFF.

V gene TRBV5-6 combines with J gene TRBJ1-5; 10 positions match TRBD1. The CDR3 length is 18 residues. Germline CDR1 SGHDT, CDR2 YYEEEE. V lost 3 bases to trimming and J lost 4 bases; unmatched junction nucleotides: 13. The CDR3 protein is CASSSGDRGGIGNQPQHF. CDR3 coding DNA: TGTGCCAGCAGCTCCGGGGACAGGGGAGGAATTGGGAATCAGCCCCAGCATTTT.

The CDR3 DNA reads as TGTGCCAGCCGGGACAAAGCTAATGAAAAACTGTTTTTT. Translated, it gives CASRDKANEKLFF. The J gene is TRBJ1-4, the V gene TRBV2; D possibly corresponds to TRBD1 (6 bases). Germline V lookup: CDR1 SNHLY, CDR2 FYNNEI. The CDR3 sequence is 13 residues long. The ends were cut back, 8 bases at V and 3 bases at J, with 10 bases in the middle.

The genes are TRBV6-5 and TRBJ1-1, with D tentatively TRBD1 (6 bases). Trimming stripped 2 bases from V and 6 bases from J, with 10 bases between. The CDR3 spans 13 residues. Germline lookup yields CDR1 MNHEY and CDR2 SVGAGI. The DNA of the CDR3 is TGTGCCAGCAGTTACGACAGGTTCTCTGAAGCTTTCTTT. Its protein product is CASSYDRFSEAFF.

This chain connects TRBV7-2 to TRBJ2-7, with 11 nucleotides matching TRBD2. Germline V gene lookup returns CDR1 SGHTA and CDR2 FQGNSA. The CDR3 has 18 amino acids. V shed 1 base, J shed 3 bases, and the junction held 11 bases outside the gene matches. DNA for the CDR3: TGTGCCAGCAGCTTAGATCCTAGCGGGAGGAATATTGTCTACGAGCAGTACTTC. It translates to CASSLDPSGRNIVYEQYF.

The chain couples TRBV7-9 to TRBJ1-2; tentative D call: TRBD1 (5 bases). With 4 bases removed from V and 6 bases from J, the gap between germline ends came to 18 bases. The CDR3 length is 15 residues. Germline V gene lookup returns CDR1 SEHNR and CDR2 FQNEAQ (reference sequence). The CDR3 sequence is CASSSPAGRFDGYTF. CDR3 bases: TGTGCCAGCAGCTCCCCGGCAGGGAGGTTCGATGGCTACACCTTC.

The chain combines TRBV19 with TRBJ2-3; 13 nucleotides agree with TRBD2. Germline-derived CDR1 and CDR2 are LNHDA and SQIVND (reference sequence). V was pared by 5 bases and J by 1 base, with 6 bases of the junction left unmatched. The CDR3 is 17 residues long. CDR3 in amino acids: CASSARTSGGRTDTQYF. Written as DNA, the CDR3 is TGTGCCAGTAGTGCCCGGACTAGCGGGGGACGCACAGATACGCAGTATTTT.

V and J are TRBV5-1 and TRBJ2-5; 8 bases match TRBD2. This CDR3 has 16 residues. Per the germline V gene, CDR1 is SGHRS and CDR2 is YFSETQ. V lost 0 bases to trimming and J lost 4 bases; unmatched junction nucleotides: 8. This chain's CDR3 is CASSLEAGGAGETQYF. The CDR3 coding sequence is TGCGCCAGCAGCTTGGAGGCCGGGGGGGCCGGAGAGACCCAGTACTTC.

The genes are TRBV28 and TRBJ1-2, with 7 bases fitting TRBD1. This CDR3 contains 21 residues. The germline gives CDR1 MDHEN, CDR2 SYDVKM. J lost 5 bases, V lost 8 bases, and 32 bases had no gene match. The CDR3 region has the DNA TGTGCCAGCTCGAACCGTCCGGGTCGGGGGACAGTACCTTGGATATTGTATGGCTACACCTTC. The encoded protein is CASSNRPGRGTVPWILYGYTF.

This chain connects TRBV27 to TRBJ1-6, with 7 bases identical to TRBD1. The V gene end was trimmed by 3 bases and the J gene end by 9 bases; junction bases not matched to a gene: 5. This CDR3 has 14 amino acids. Looked up from germline, CDR1 is MNHEY and CDR2 is SMNVEV (reference sequence). The CDR3 sequence is CASSLYRGTSPLHF. CDR3 nucleotide sequence: TGTGCCAGCAGTTTGTACAGGGGAACTTCACCCCTCCACTTT.